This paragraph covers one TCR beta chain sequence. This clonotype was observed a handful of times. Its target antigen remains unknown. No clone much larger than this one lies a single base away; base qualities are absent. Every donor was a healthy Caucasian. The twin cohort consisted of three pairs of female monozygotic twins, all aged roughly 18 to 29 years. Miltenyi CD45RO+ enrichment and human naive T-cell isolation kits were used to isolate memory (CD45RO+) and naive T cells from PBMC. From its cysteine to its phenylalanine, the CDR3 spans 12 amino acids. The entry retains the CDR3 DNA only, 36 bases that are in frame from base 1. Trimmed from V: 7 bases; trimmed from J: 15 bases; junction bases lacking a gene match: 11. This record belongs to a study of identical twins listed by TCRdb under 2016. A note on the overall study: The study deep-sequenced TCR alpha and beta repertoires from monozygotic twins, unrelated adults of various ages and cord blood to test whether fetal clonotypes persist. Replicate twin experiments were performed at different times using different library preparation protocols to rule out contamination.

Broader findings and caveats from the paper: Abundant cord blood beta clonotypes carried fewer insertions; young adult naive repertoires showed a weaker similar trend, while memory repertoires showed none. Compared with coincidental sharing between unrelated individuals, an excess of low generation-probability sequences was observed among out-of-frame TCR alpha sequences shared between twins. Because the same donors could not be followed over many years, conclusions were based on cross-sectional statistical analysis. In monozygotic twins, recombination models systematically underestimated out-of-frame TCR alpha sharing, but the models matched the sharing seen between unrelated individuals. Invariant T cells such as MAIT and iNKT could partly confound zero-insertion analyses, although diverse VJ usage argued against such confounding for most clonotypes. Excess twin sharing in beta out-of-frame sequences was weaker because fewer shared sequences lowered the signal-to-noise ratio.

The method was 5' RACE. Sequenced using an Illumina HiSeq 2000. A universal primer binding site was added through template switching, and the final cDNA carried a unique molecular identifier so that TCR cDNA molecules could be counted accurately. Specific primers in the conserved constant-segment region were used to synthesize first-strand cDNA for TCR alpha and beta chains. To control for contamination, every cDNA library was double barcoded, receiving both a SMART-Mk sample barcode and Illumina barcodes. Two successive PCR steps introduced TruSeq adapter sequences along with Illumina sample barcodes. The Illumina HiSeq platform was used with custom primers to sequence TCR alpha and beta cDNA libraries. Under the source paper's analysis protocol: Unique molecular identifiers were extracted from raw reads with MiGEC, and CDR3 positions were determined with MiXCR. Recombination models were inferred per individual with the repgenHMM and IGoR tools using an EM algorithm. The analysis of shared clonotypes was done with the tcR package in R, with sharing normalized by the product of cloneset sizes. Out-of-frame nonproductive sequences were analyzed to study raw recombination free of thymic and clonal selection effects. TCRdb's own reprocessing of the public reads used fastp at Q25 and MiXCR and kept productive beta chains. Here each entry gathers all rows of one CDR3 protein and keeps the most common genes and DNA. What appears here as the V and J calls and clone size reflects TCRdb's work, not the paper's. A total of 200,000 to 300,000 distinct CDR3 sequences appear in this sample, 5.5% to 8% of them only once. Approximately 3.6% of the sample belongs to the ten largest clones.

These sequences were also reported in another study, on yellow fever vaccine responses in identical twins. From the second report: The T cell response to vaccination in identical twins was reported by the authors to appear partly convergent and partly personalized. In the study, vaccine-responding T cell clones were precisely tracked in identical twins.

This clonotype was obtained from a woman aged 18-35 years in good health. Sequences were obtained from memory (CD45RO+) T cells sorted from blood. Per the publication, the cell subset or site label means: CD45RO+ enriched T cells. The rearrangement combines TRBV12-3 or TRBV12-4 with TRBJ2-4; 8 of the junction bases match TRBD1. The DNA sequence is TGTGCCAGCAACTCGGACAGGGTTTCAAGGTACTTC. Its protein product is CASNSDRVSRYF.